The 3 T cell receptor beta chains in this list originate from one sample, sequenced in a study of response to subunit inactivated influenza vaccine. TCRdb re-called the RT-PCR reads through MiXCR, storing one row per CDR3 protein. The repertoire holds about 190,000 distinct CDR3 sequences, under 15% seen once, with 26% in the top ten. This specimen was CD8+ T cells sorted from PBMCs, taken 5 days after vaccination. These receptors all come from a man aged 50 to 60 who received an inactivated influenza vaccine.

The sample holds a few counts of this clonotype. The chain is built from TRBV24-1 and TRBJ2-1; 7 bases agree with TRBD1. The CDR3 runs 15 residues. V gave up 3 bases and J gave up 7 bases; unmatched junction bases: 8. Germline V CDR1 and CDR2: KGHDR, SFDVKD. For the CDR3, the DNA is TGTGCCACCAGTGATCGACAGGGATGGGGGAATGAGCAGTTCTTC. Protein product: CATSDRQGWGNEQFF.

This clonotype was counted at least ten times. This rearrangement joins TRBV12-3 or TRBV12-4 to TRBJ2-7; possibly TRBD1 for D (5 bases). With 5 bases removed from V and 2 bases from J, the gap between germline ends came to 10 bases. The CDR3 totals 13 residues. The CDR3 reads CASSVQVTYEQYF. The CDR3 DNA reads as TGTGCCAGCAGTGTACAGGTTACCTACGAGCAGTACTTC.

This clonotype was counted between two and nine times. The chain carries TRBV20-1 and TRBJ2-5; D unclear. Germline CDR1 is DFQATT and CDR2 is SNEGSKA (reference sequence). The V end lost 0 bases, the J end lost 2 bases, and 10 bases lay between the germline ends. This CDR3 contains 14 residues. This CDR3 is CSARDPWQQETQYF. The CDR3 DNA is TGCAGTGCTAGAGACCCGTGGCAACAAGAGACCCAGTACTTC.